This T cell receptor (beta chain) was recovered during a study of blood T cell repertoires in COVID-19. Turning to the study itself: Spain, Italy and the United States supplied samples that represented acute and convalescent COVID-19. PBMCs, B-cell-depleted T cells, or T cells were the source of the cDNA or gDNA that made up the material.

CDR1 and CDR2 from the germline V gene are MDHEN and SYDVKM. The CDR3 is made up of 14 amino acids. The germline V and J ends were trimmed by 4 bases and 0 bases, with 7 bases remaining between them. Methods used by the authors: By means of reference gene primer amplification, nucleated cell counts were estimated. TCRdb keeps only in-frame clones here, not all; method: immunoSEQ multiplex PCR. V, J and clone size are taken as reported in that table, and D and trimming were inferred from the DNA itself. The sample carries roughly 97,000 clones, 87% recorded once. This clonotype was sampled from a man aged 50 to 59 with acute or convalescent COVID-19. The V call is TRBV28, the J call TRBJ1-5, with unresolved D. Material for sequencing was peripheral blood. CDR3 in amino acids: CASSSLSSNQPQHF. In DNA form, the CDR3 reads TGTGCCAGCAGTTCCCTAAGTAGCAATCAGCCCCAGCATTTT.